These 7 T cell receptor beta chains were sequenced from one sample in a study of regulatory T cells in long-lasting Graves disease. CDR3 regions were amplified by Arm-PCR using iRepertoire HTBI primers to build TCR beta libraries. TCRdb independently ran MiXCR on the multiplex PCR reads; one entry per CDR3 protein. The sample contains over 450,000 distinct CDR3 sequences, about a fifth of which appear only once. Time point indicated: persistent/refractory GD, antithyroid drugs over 5 years with positive TRAb. RNA extracted from PBMCs served as the sequencing template. The sample in question was peripheral blood mononuclear cells (PBMCs), obtained when the disease was refractory, from a patient treated with antithyroid drugs. These receptors were collected from a female donor with Graves disease.

In its sample, this clonotype was seen many times. V and J are TRBV28 and TRBJ2-2; D remains unclear. The CDR3 loop spans 15 amino acids. The germline V and J ends were trimmed by 6 bases and 6 bases, with 17 bases remaining between them. CDR1 and CDR2 (germline): MDHEN, SYDVKM. The chain's CDR3 is CASSFSTSRPGELFF. DNA for the CDR3: TGTGCCAGCAGCTTCTCGACGTCTCGACCCGGGGAGCTGTTTTTT. The full variable domain, completed using reference TRBV28 and TRBJ2-2, is DVKVTQSSRYLVKRTGEKVFLECVQDMDHENMFWYRQDPGLGLRLIYFSYDVKMKEKGDIPEGYSVSREKKERFSLILESASTNQTSMYLCASSFSTSRPGELFFGEGSRLTVL.

This sequence joins TRBV20-1 and TRBJ2-2; TRBD1 matches 10 bases. V trimming: 1 base; J trimming: 4 bases; junction bases outside the gene matches: 9. CDR3 length: 17 amino acids. From germline, CDR1 is DFQATT and CDR2 SNEGSKA (reference sequence). The CDR3 sequence: CSARALPGQGFTGELFF. The CDR3 region has the DNA TGCAGTGCTAGAGCGCTGCCGGGACAGGGGTTCACCGGGGAGCTGTTTTTT.

In this sample, this clonotype turned up many times. The chain has TRBV6-1 and TRBJ1-4, with 9 bases that match TRBD1. V lost 5 bases and J lost 7; bases outside the gene matches: 5. This CDR3 is 14 amino acids long. Germline V lookup: CDR1 MNHNS, CDR2 SASEGT. The CDR3 coding sequence is TGTGCCAGCAGTCCACAGGGGGCAATTGAAAAACTGTTTTTT. It yields the protein CASSPQGAIEKLFF.

This clonotype appeared many times. The J gene is TRBJ1-5, the V gene TRBV6-1; D is undetermined. From germline, CDR1 is MNHNS and CDR2 SASEGT. The CDR3 length is 14 residues. V was clipped by 6 bases and J by 0 bases, with 9 bases between them. Here the CDR3 reads CASRAAISNQPQHF. In DNA, the CDR3 is TGTGCCAGCAGGGCAGCTATTAGCAATCAGCCCCAGCATTTT.

This clonotype turned up a few times. V gene TRBV19 combines with J gene TRBJ2-5; D gene uncertain. Trimming shortened V by 1 base and J by 2 bases, and 8 bases separated the two germline ends. CDR1 LNHDA and CDR2 SQIVND come from the germline V gene (reference sequence). The CDR3 sequence is 14 residues long. CDR3 in amino acids: CASSIGSTQETQYF. The CDR3 nucleotides are TGTGCCAGTAGTATAGGGTCCACACAAGAGACCCAGTACTTC.

The sample holds many counts of this clonotype. The chain combines TRBV3-1 with TRBJ2-5; D is unclear. The V and J ends lost 7 bases and 2 bases respectively, with 8 bases between them. The CDR3 spans 12 residues. Germline lookup yields CDR1 LGHDT and CDR2 YNNKEL (reference sequence). The CDR3 coding sequence is TGTGCCAGCAATCTGGGGCAAGAGACCCAGTACTTC. This translates into CASNLGQETQYF.

This clonotype was seen only a few times. The CDR3 is CSAPDRGETEAFF. The CDR3 DNA is TGCAGCGCCCCGGACCGAGGGGAAACTGAAGCTTTCTTT. The chain is built from TRBV20-1 and TRBJ1-1; TRBD1 is a possible D gene (5 bases). The CDR3 is 13 amino acids. In germline, CDR1 is DFQATT, CDR2 SNEGSKA (reference sequence).